The subject of this entry is one T cell receptor (beta chain). Its antigen is not identified. Using immunoSEQ multiplex PCR, the repertoire was profiled, and TCRdb retains in-frame clones only, with some absent. The profile shows over 65,000 clones, 70% to 85% of them singletons. This record belongs to a study of OX40 agonist ivuxolimab in advanced cancers. Study-wide context: The diagnoses of dose-escalation patients were hepatocellular carcinoma, melanoma, renal cell or head and neck cancer.

V lost 4 bases and J lost 6; bases outside the gene matches: 5. The V gene's germline CDR1 is SGHTS and CDR2 YDEGEE. CDR3 length equals 13 residues. Study-level points and caveats: More expanded clones were found, on average, in CD8+ than in CD4+ T cells.

The rearrangement uses TRBV5-8 and TRBJ2-7, with 9 bases identical to TRBD2. The sequence was collected from an adult with an advanced solid tumor such as melanoma, head and neck, liver or kidney cancer. The source was CD4+ or CD8+ T cells sorted from blood, collected in a trial of the OX40 agonist ivuxolimab. The CDR3 DNA follows: TGTGCCAGCAGCAAGGGACTAGCACGCGAGCAGTACTTC. Translation gives CASSKGLAREQYF.